Ten or more counts support the clone carrying this TCR beta chain. This specimen comes from a study of early T cells in non-severe SARS-CoV-2 infection. TCRdb fed the 5' RACE reads into MiXCR, producing one record per CDR3 protein. The sample lists approximately 40,000 distinct CDR3 sequences; approximately 6.1% were seen once. Germline V CDR1 and CDR2: MGHRA, YSYEKL. V was cut by 3 bases and J by 8 bases, with 16 bases left in between. This CDR3 is built from 14 residues. The starting material was whole blood, obtained at baseline. The source of this sequence is an adult who was a healthcare worker with PCR-confirmed SARS-CoV-2 infection or an uninfected control (not recorded which). This rearrangement joins TRBV4-1 to TRBJ1-2; perhaps TRBD1 as D (5 bases). The CDR3 DNA sequence: TGCGCCAGCAGCCACCCGACAGCTCAGGAAGGCTACACCTTC. Translation: CASSHPTAQEGYTF.